The 28 T cell receptor beta chains below come from one sample, sequenced in a study of blood T cells in healthy people across ages. Primers used in a second PCR of roughly 6 to 12 cycles were a sample-barcoded 5' primer and a J-beta primer mix. One entry per CDR3 protein results from TCRdb running MiXCR on the 5' RACE reads. The data show about 900,000 distinct CDR3 sequences, around 62% seen once. Sequencing was carried out using blood. These receptors all come from a man between 25 and 39 years old in good health.

The chain joins TRBV15 to TRBJ1-5, with D tentatively TRBD1 (5 bases). The CDR3 covers 15 residues. Trimming took off 4 bases at V and 1 base at J, with 11 bases between the two ends. Germline V CDR1 and CDR2: LNHNV, YYDKDF (reference sequence). CDR3 amino acids: CATSIPGVSNQPQHF. DNA for the CDR3: TGTGCCACCAGCATACCGGGGGTCAGCAATCAGCCCCAGCATTTT.

The V gene is TRBV10-3, the J gene TRBJ1-4; 10 nucleotides match TRBD1. After removal of 3 bases from V and 6 bases from J, the junction contained 10 bases not matched to a gene. The CDR3 runs 17 residues. Germline lookup yields CDR1 ENHRY and CDR2 SYGVKD. The CDR3 sequence: CAISDDETGGTDEKLFF. CDR3 nucleotide sequence: TGTGCCATCAGTGACGATGAGACAGGGGGCACCGATGAAAAACTGTTTTTT.

This clonotype was observed a few times. The rearrangement links TRBV4-2 to TRBJ2-1, with 10 positions matching TRBD2. CDR3 size: 17 residues. The V gene end was trimmed by 0 bases and the J gene end by 6 bases; junction bases not matched to a gene: 8. Germline loops: CDR1 LGHNA, CDR2 YNFKEQ. CDR3 in DNA: TGTGCCAGCAGCCAAGATCTAAGCGGGGGGGCGGCCAATGAGCAGTTCTTC. Translation: CASSQDLSGGAANEQFF.

J is TRBJ2-4 and V is TRBV2; either TRBD1 or TRBD2 may supply D (6 bases each). Germline V gene data show CDR1 as SNHLY and CDR2 as FYNNEI. V gave up 2 bases and J gave up 2 bases, with 16 bases separating them. This CDR3 has 17 residues. The CDR3 DNA reads TGTGCCAGCAGTGAATGGGGGGACACGCTACCCAAAAACATTCAGTACTTC. It translates to CASSEWGDTLPKNIQYF.

The chain is built from TRBV4-2 and TRBJ2-6; D not certain. Trimming stripped 1 base from V and 1 base from J, with 11 bases between. CDR1 is LGHNA, CDR2 YNFKEQ, per germline. The CDR3 spans 17 residues. The CDR3 loop is CASSQVSSVSGANVLTF. DNA of the CDR3: TGTGCCAGCAGCCAAGTATCGTCGGTATCTGGGGCCAACGTCCTGACTTTC.

This clonotype was seen only once. This chain links TRBV4-3 with TRBJ2-3, with 12 bases lining up with TRBD2. There are 18 residues in the CDR3. Germline V gene lookup returns CDR1 LGHNA and CDR2 YSLEER. The V gene end was trimmed by 0 bases and the J gene end by 4 bases; junction bases not matched to a gene: 8. CDR3 sequence reads: CASSQEKSASGGADTQYF. The CDR3, as DNA: TGCGCCAGCAGCCAAGAAAAGTCAGCTAGCGGGGGGGCAGATACGCAGTATTTT.

To note about this clonotype: One end of the junction varies from germline; a read error may be responsible. The chain recombines TRBV12-3 or TRBV12-4 with TRBJ2-3; 10 nucleotides align to TRBD1. The CDR3 is made up of 16 amino acids. The CDR3 region is CAGSRMGQGFPDTQYF. The CDR3, as DNA: TGTGCCGGCAGTAGAATGGGACAGGGGTTTCCAGATACGCAGTATTTT.

This rearrangement joins TRBV10-3 to TRBJ2-7; 10 bases are a match to TRBD1. Germline assignment: CDR1 ENHRY and CDR2 SYGVKD. The V gene end was trimmed by 9 bases and the J gene end by 7 bases; junction bases not matched to a gene: 9. The CDR3 spans 13 residues. The chain's CDR3 is CAISGTGAKEQYF. The CDR3 DNA reads TGTGCCATTTCCGGGACAGGGGCTAAAGAGCAGTACTTC.

The chain carries TRBV5-1 and TRBJ2-5, with 10 bases lining up with TRBD2. The J call may not be correct, given that the DNA end is closer to TRBJ2-7. CDR3 length equals 16 residues. Germline CDR1 SGHRS, CDR2 YFSETQ. CDR3 residues: CASSLAGSGGAYEQYF. In DNA form, the CDR3 reads TGCGCCAGCAGCTTGGCCGGGAGCGGGGGGGCTTACGAGCAGTACTTC.

V and J are TRBV27 and TRBJ2-5; D unclear. Per the germline V gene, CDR1 is MNHEY and CDR2 is SMNVEV (reference sequence). V was clipped by 1 base and J by 1 base, with 10 bases between them. The CDR3 runs 15 residues. The CDR3 nucleotides read TGTGCCAGCAGTTTATTAGGTTCCCTCCAAGAGACCCAGTACTTC. As protein: CASSLLGSLQETQYF.

The chain is built from TRBV6-2 or TRBV6-3 and TRBJ2-5; tentatively, D is TRBD2 (5 bases). CDR1 and CDR2 (germline): MNHEY, SVGEGT. The CDR3 loop spans 12 amino acids. Trimming took off 0 bases at V and 11 bases at J, with 10 bases between the two ends. In DNA form, the CDR3 reads TGTGCCAGCAGTTACTCCCCGTGGGAGCAGTACTTC. This translates into CASSYSPWEQYF.

The chain links TRBV20-1 to TRBJ2-5, with D unresolved. The length of the CDR3 is 13 residues. The V end lost 2 bases, the J end lost 11 bases, and 18 bases lay between the germline ends. The germline V gene has CDR1 DFQATT and CDR2 SNEGSKA (reference sequence). CDR3 sequence reads: CSARLGRANEQYF. The DNA for the CDR3 is TGCAGTGCTAGATTAGGTAGGGCCAATGAGCAGTACTTC.

This clonotype was recorded once. The CDR3 sequence: CASSSQFRGDYNEQFF. CDR3 coding DNA: TGTGCCAGCAGCTCCCAATTCAGGGGAGACTACAATGAGCAGTTCTTC. The chain employs TRBV7-9 and TRBJ2-1; the D gene is possibly TRBD1 (6 bases). V gave up 4 bases and J gave up 3 bases, with 16 bases separating them. The CDR3 covers 16 residues. Germline CDR1 reads SEHNR; CDR2 reads FQNEAQ (reference sequence).

V and J are TRBV20-1 and TRBJ2-7; D call uncertain. CDR1 and CDR2 from the germline V gene are DFQATT and SNEGSKA (reference sequence). V lost 5 bases and J lost 3, with 8 bases in between. CDR3 length equals 11 residues. CDR3 bases: TGCAGTGCTGGTGACTTCTACGAGCAGTACTTC. Translated, it gives CSAGDFYEQYF.

This rearrangement joins TRBV5-1 to TRBJ2-5; tentatively, D is TRBD1 (5 bases). The J call is doubtful: the DNA matches TRBJ2-7 better. This CDR3 has 15 amino acids. Germline CDR1 is SGHRS and CDR2 is YFSETQ. The CDR3 region is CASSLGPTVSNEQYF. CDR3 DNA sequence: TGCGCCAGCAGCTTGGGCCCGACAGTTTCGAACGAGCAGTACTTC.

This chain joins TRBV5-1 and TRBJ2-7; D remains ambiguous. Between the trimmed V and J ends, which lost 2 bases and 7 bases, there was a span of 13 bases. CDR1 is SGHRS and CDR2 is YFSETQ in the germline V gene. The CDR3 has 13 residues. The CDR3 reads CASSLGVPPEQYF. In nucleotides, the CDR3 is TGCGCCAGCAGCTTAGGAGTACCCCCAGAGCAGTACTTC.

This clonotype was seen only a few times. The CDR3 sequence is CASSFPSSGANVLTF. CDR3 nucleotide sequence: TGTGCCAGCAGTTTCCCCAGCTCTGGGGCCAACGTCCTGACTTTC. V is TRBV12-3 or TRBV12-4 and J is TRBJ2-6; D uncertain. This CDR3 has 15 amino acids. V lost 3 bases and J lost 0, with 6 bases in between.

Comment on this clonotype: A read error may produce the germline difference seen at one junction end. The chain is built from TRBV7-2 and TRBJ1-6, with TRBD1 as a possible D gene (6 bases). Germline CDR1 and CDR2: SGHTA and FQGNSA. This CDR3 has 19 amino acids. CDR3 bases: TGTGCCAGCAGCCCAAACCGGGGGGCTTCCTTTTCCTGTAATTCACCCCTCCACTTT. Amino acids: CASSPNRGASFSCNSPLHF. Looking up the rest from reference TRBV7-2 and TRBJ1-6 gives the full variable domain: GAGVSQSPSNKVTEKGKDVELRCDPISGHTALYWYRQSLGQGLEFLIYFQGNSAPDKSGLPSDRFSAERTGGSVSTLTIQRTQQEDSAVYLCASSPNRGASFSCNSPLHFGNGTRLTVT.

This clonotype was counted between two and nine times. The chain links TRBV29-1 to TRBJ2-6; D gene unclear. Looked up from germline, CDR1 is SQVTM and CDR2 is ANQGSEA. The V end was cut by 6 bases, the J end by 2 bases, with 8 bases between. The CDR3 has 13 amino acids. CDR3 protein: CSVGRTGANVLTF. DNA for the CDR3: TGCAGCGTCGGACGTACTGGGGCCAACGTCCTGACTTTC.

The chain is built from TRBV5-4 and TRBJ2-5; the D gene is possibly TRBD2 (6 bases). V lost 4 bases and J lost 11, with 27 bases in between. Germline lookup yields CDR1 SGHNT and CDR2 YYREEE (reference sequence). The CDR3 extends over 16 amino acids. Here the CDR3 DNA reads TGTGCCAGCAGCAATTATGACAAGGGAGGACTCCTAGGGCAGTACTTC. It specifies CASSNYDKGGLLGQYF. Full variable domain (missing parts from reference TRBV5-4 and TRBJ2-5): ETGVTQSPTHLIKTRGQQVTLRCSSQSGHNTVSWYQQALGQGPQFIFQYYREEENGRGNFPPRFSGLQFPNYSSELNVNALELDDSALYLCASSNYDKGGLLGQYFGPGTRLLVL.

This chain joins TRBV20-1 and TRBJ2-5; TRBD1 matches at 7 bases. Germline V gives CDR1 DFQATT, CDR2 SNEGSKA (reference sequence). This CDR3 has 10 amino acids. The CDR3 region has the DNA TGCACGGGACAGCAAGAGACCCAGTACTTC. Amino acids: CTGQQETQYF.

The chain uses TRBV6-5 and TRBJ2-4; 8 bases agree with TRBD1. Looked up from germline, CDR1 is MNHEY and CDR2 is SVGAGI. The length of the CDR3 is 14 residues. The J segment lost 4 bases and the V segment lost 6 bases, leaving 5 bases of the junction unmatched. The CDR3 DNA is TGTGCCAGCAGAGGGACAGGTGGAAAAAACATTCAGTACTTC. Its translation is CASRGTGGKNIQYF.

This clonotype was detected only a few times. This chain's CDR3 is CASSRLAGEVCEQFF. CDR3 nucleotide sequence: TGTGCCAGCAGTAGACTAGCGGGGGAGGTCTGTGAGCAGTTCTTC. The chain has TRBV25-1 and TRBJ2-1; 12 bases are shared with TRBD2. Germline V gene lookup returns CDR1 MGHDK and CDR2 SYGVNS. The CDR3 loop spans 15 amino acids. J gave up 9 bases and V 5 bases, and 8 bases lay outside the gene matches.

The gene calls are TRBV9 and TRBJ2-1; TRBD1 matches 8 bases. This CDR3 is built from 14 residues. V trimming: 0 bases; J trimming: 7 bases; junction bases outside the gene matches: 3. Germline values: CDR1 SGDLS, CDR2 YYNGEE. CDR3 nucleotides: TGTGCCAGCAGCGTAGGACAGGGGACGAATGAGCAGTTCTTC. This codes for CASSVGQGTNEQFF.

This clonotype appeared a few times. The chain is built from TRBV29-1 and TRBJ2-3; TRBD2 might be the D (6 bases). Germline V gives CDR1 SQVTM, CDR2 ANQGSEA. Deletions cut 6 bases from V and 0 bases from J, with 10 bases between. The CDR3 totals 13 residues. The CDR3 spells CSVRLGSTDTQYF. The CDR3 bases are TGCAGCGTCCGACTAGGGAGCACAGATACGCAGTATTTT.

The V and J genes are TRBV13 and TRBJ1-1; D is undetermined. The CDR3 runs to 16 residues. The germline CDR1 and CDR2 sequences are PRHDT and FYEKMQ (reference sequence). Trimming removed 0 bases from V and 0 bases from J, with 11 bases in between. The CDR3 loop reads CASSLGRAGMNTEAFF. CDR3 sequence (DNA): TGTGCCAGCAGCTTAGGCCGTGCGGGGATGAACACTGAAGCTTTCTTT.

The chain joins TRBV9 to TRBJ2-7, with D hard to call. The CDR3 loop spans 14 amino acids. CDR1 is SGDLS and CDR2 is YYNGEE in the germline V gene. The V end was cut by 1 base, the J end by 1 base, with 9 bases between. CDR3 amino acids: CASSVTGQSYEQYF. The CDR3 region has the DNA TGTGCCAGCAGCGTAACTGGCCAGTCCTACGAGCAGTACTTC.

The V call is TRBV6-1, the J call TRBJ1-2, with no clear D. The CDR3 is 13 amino acids. The germline V and J ends were trimmed by 2 bases and 8 bases, with 12 bases remaining between them. Germline loops: CDR1 MNHNS, CDR2 SASEGT. CDR3: CASSEPGIGGYTF. CDR3 coding DNA: TGTGCCAGCAGTGAACCAGGCATTGGGGGCTACACCTTC.